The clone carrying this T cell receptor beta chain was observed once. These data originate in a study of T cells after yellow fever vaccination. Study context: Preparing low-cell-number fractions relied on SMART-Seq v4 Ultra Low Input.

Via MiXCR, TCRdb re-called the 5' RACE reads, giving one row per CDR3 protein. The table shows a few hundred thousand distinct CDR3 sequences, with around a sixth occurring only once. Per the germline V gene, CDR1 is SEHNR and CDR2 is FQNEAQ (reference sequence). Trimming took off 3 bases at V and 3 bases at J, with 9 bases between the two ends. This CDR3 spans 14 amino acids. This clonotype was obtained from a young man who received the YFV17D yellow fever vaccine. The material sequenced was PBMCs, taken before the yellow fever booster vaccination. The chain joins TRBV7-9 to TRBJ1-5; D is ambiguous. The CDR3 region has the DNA TGTGCCAGCAGCTTTATTTCTCCCAATCAGCCCCAGCATTTT. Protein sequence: CASSFISPNQPQHF.